This T cell receptor (beta chain) was found in a study of blood T cell repertoires in COVID-19. Original handling: Nucleated cell counts were estimated from reference gene primer amplification. Repertoires were generated with immunoSEQ multiplex PCR, while TCRdb's copy carries only in-frame clones and drops some. From that table come the V and J calls and clone size; the DNA was used to work out D and trimming. The sample records 60,000 to 90,000 clones, around 84% being singletons. Sequencing was carried out using peripheral blood. This clonotype was sampled from a middle-aged man with acute or convalescent COVID-19.

Here the CDR3 DNA reads TGTGCCAGCAGCCTGTACCAAGAGACCCAGTACTTC. Its translation: CASSLYQETQYF. This sequence joins TRBV5-8 and TRBJ2-5; D remains ambiguous. The CDR3 sequence is 12 residues long. V was pared by 4 bases and J by 0 bases, with 4 bases between. Germline CDR1 reads SGHTS; CDR2 reads YDEGEE.